The 10 T cell receptor beta chains listed next were all sequenced from one sample in a study of cytomegalovirus exposure and HLA in healthy donors. With 60 Vbeta and 13 Jbeta primers, the PCR was carried out. TCRdb's table, derived via immunoSEQ multiplex PCR, lists solely in-frame clones and lacks some. Of 200,000 or so clones in the sample, 75% to 90% were seen once. The sequencing sample was made of PBMCs. The receptors here all came from a boy younger than 10 in good health and CMV-seronegative.

The V gene is TRBV11-3, the J gene TRBJ2-5; D gene ambiguous. The V end lost 5 bases, the J end lost 5 bases, and 9 bases lay between the germline ends. This CDR3 is 12 amino acids long. The germline CDR1 and CDR2 sequences are SGHNT and YENEEA. CDR3 nucleotide sequence: TGTGCCAGCAGCCCTAGTCGTGAGACCCAGTACTTC. Residues: CASSPSRETQYF.

V and J are TRBV5-8 and TRBJ2-5; D is perhaps TRBD2 (5 bases). The length of the CDR3 is 12 residues. Trimming took off 3 bases at V and 7 bases at J, with 10 bases between the two ends. Germline CDR1 SGHTS, CDR2 YDEGEE. The CDR3 sequence is CASSYGVGTQYF. CDR3 bases: TGTGCCAGCAGCTACGGGGTCGGGACCCAGTACTTC.

The V gene is TRBV2, the J gene TRBJ1-1; TRBD1 matches 8 bases. This CDR3 has 14 amino acids. Unmatched junction bases numbered 8, after V lost 2 bases and J lost 9 bases. Germline V CDR1 and CDR2: SNHLY, FYNNEI. The CDR3 DNA reads TGTGCCAGCAGTGAAAATGGGGACAGGAGGAAAGCTTTCTTT. Amino acids: CASSENGDRRKAFF.

The sample holds one count of this clone. This sequence joins TRBV21-1 and TRBJ1-3. TRBV21-1 is designated a pseudogene. The CDR3 is 15 residues long. Here the CDR3 DNA reads TGTGCCAGCACCCACCTAGACCCGGCGGGGGCCACCATATATTTT. Its protein product is CASTHLDPAGATIYF.

This clone was recorded a few times. J is TRBJ1-6 and V is TRBV6-6, with 10 bases matching TRBD1. J was trimmed by 9 bases and V by 7 bases; bases with no gene match: 6. This CDR3 spans 14 amino acids. From germline, CDR1 is MNHNY and CDR2 SVGAGI (reference sequence). The CDR3 DNA is TGTGCCAGCAACGCGGGACAGGGGAGTTCACCCCTCCACTTT. Translation gives CASNAGQGSSPLHF.

This chain uses TRBV19 with TRBJ1-2; 11 bases fit TRBD1. The trim removed 5 bases at V and 3 bases at J, leaving 23 bases unmatched. This CDR3 is 21 amino acids long. CDR1 and CDR2 from the germline V gene are LNHDA and SQIVND (reference sequence). The CDR3 is CASSPSLGQGAIPYMDYGYTF. The CDR3 bases are TGTGCCAGTAGTCCCTCCCTCGGACAGGGGGCAATTCCTTATATGGACTATGGCTACACCTTC.

V and J are TRBV6-1 and TRBJ2-1; TRBD2 aligns across 11 bases. The germline V gene encodes CDR1 MNHNS and CDR2 SASEGT. V lost 6 bases to trimming and J lost 8 bases; unmatched junction nucleotides: 6. This CDR3 is 14 amino acids long. CDR3 amino acids: CASRTSGSHDEQFF. The DNA of the CDR3 is TGTGCCAGCAGAACTAGCGGGAGTCATGATGAGCAGTTCTTC.

The chain employs TRBV5-6 and TRBJ2-3; 9 bases align to TRBD2. Germline V CDR1 and CDR2: SGHDT, YYEEEE. This CDR3 spans 17 amino acids. The trim removed 4 bases at V and 4 bases at J, leaving 13 bases unmatched. CDR3 loop: CASSLKASGIYADTQYF. CDR3 in DNA: TGTGCCAGCAGCCTGAAGGCTAGCGGGATATATGCAGATACGCAGTATTTT.

The gene calls are TRBV30 and TRBJ2-2; 16 nucleotides align to TRBD2. The CDR3 covers 17 residues. Germline V gives CDR1 GTSNPN, CDR2 SVGIG (reference sequence). V lost 1 base, J lost 6 bases, and 5 bases stayed unmatched. The CDR3 region is CAWSDGGLAGGPGELFF. The CDR3 coding sequence is TGTGCCTGGAGTGACGGGGGACTAGCGGGGGGGCCCGGGGAGCTGTTTTTT.

This chain joins TRBV30 and TRBJ2-1, with 10 nucleotides matching TRBD1. The CDR3 length is 12 residues. Trimming removed 5 bases from V and 15 bases from J; junction bases left unmatched: 10. Germline assignment: CDR1 GTSNPN and CDR2 SVGIG (reference sequence). CDR3 loop: CAWSTGTGVRFF. DNA for the CDR3: TGTGCCTGGTCTACCGGGACAGGGGTCAGGTTCTTC.